The T cell receptor beta chain under discussion was sequenced for a study of T cells after yellow fever vaccination. In this sample, this clonotype turned up a few times. A read error may account for a junction end that differs from germline. From germline, CDR1 is SSHAT and CDR2 FNYEAQ (reference sequence). There are 13 residues in the CDR3. TCRdb re-analysed the 5' RACE reads in MiXCR, keeping a single row per CDR3 protein. This table has 110,000 to 150,000 distinct CDR3 sequences, less than 8.5% appearing once. The sample consisted of CD4+ T cells sorted from PBMCs, taken 10 days after the yellow fever booster vaccination. The TCR comes from a man under 40 who received the YFV17D yellow fever vaccine. V is TRBV7-7 and J is TRBJ2-7, with D perhaps being TRBD1 or TRBD2 (5 bases each). This CDR3 reads CASSAGTGGEQYF. The DNA for the CDR3 is TGTGCTAGCAGCGCCGGGACGGGTGGAGAGCAGTACTTC.